This T cell receptor beta chain was identified during a study of shared clonotypes between healthy human individuals. Study context: In total, the donors were a couple of women and three men aged 18 to 49.

Sequencing used immunoSEQ multiplex PCR; TCRdb keeps in-frame clones, though not all of them. The table shows some 1,600,000 clones, with under 99% occurring only once. The V gene lost 1 base and the J gene lost 7 bases, with 5 bases spanning the gap. Germline V gene sequence: CDR1 MRHNA, CDR2 SNTAGT. CDR3 length: 12 residues. Sequenced sample: naive CD4+ T cells sorted from blood. Subset in this sample: CD45RA+ positively selected. This receptor was identified in a man under 40 in good health. V usage is TRBV6-4 and J usage is TRBJ2-1; D is unresolved. CDR3 coding DNA: TGTGCCAGCAGTGACTACGGGAATGAGCAGTTCTTC. It encodes CASSDYGNEQFF.